One TCR beta chain is described in this entry. The antigen remains undetermined. Documented time point: newly diagnosed, previously untreated cHL patient sample. Magnetic negative selection, applied to thawed PBMCs, was used to isolate the CD8+ T cells. Comparison relied on PBMCs that came from newly diagnosed, untreated classical Hodgkin lymphoma. The data were obtained in a study of PD-1 blockade in classical Hodgkin lymphoma. Study-wide results and limits: Nothing has yet pinned down what causes the repertoire differences, possibly disease activity or prior therapy. Newly diagnosed patients were said to have less baseline TCR diversity than healthy donors did.

The CDR3 totals 15 residues. Per the germline V gene, CDR1 is MGHRA and CDR2 is YSYEKL. V was trimmed by 6 bases and J by 0 bases, leaving 15 bases between them. Repertoires were generated with immunoSEQ multiplex PCR, while TCRdb's copy carries only in-frame clones and drops some. The data contain 21,000 or so clones, about 87% of them seen just once; the ten biggest clones take up about 7%. This TCR was sampled from a human donor with classical Hodgkin lymphoma. This chain joins TRBV4-1 and TRBJ2-7; possibly TRBD1 for D (6 bases). The sample was CD8+ T cells from blood. The CDR3 DNA reads TGCGCCAGCAGTCACCGGGACACTGACTCCTACGAGCAGTACTTC. It specifies CASSHRDTDSYEQYF.